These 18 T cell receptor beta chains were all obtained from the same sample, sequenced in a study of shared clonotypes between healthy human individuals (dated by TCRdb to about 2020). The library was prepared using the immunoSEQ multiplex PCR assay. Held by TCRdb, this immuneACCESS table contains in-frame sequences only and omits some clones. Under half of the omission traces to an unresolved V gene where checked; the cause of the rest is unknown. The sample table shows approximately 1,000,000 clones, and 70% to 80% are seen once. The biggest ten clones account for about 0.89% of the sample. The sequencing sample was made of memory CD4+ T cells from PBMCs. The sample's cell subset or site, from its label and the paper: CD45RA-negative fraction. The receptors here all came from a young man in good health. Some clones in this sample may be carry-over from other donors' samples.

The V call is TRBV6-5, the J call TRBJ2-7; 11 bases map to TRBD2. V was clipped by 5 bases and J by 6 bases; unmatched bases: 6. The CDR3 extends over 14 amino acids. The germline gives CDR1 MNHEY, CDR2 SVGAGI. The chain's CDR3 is CASSRPGLAAEQYF. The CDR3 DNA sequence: TGTGCCAGCAGTCGACCGGGACTAGCGGCCGAGCAGTACTTC.

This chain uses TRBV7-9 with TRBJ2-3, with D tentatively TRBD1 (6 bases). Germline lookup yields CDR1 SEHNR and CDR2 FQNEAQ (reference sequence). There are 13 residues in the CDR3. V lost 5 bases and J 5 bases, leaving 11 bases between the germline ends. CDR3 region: CASSLLRGDTQYF. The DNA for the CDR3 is TGTGCCAGCAGCCTGCTCAGGGGAGATACGCAGTATTTT.

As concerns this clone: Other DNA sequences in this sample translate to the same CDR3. The CDR3 DNA sequence: TGCGCCAGCAGCTTGGGCTCGGGGACAGATACGCAGTATTTT. Amino acid sequence: CASSLGSGTDTQYF. V usage is TRBV5-1 and J usage is TRBJ2-3; a weak D match, TRBD2 (5 bases). There are 14 residues in the CDR3. Germline CDR1 reads SGHRS; CDR2 reads YFSETQ. The V and J ends lost 0 bases and 3 bases respectively, with 8 bases between them.

CDR3 DNA sequence: TGTGCCAGCTCACCCAACGACAGGCTAAACACCGGGGAGCTGTTTTTT. Translation: CASSPNDRLNTGELFF. The chain carries TRBV18 and TRBJ2-2; possibly TRBD1 for D (6 bases). Trimming stripped 3 bases from V and 2 bases from J, with 13 bases between. This CDR3 region has 16 residues. CDR1 is KGHSH and CDR2 is LQKENI in the germline V gene.

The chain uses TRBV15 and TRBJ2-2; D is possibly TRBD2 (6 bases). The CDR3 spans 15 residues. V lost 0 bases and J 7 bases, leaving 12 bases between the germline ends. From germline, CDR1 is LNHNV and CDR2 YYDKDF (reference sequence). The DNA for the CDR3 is TGTGCCACCAGCAGAGAACGGAGGGCAGGCGGGGAGCTGTTTTTT. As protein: CATSRERRAGGELFF.

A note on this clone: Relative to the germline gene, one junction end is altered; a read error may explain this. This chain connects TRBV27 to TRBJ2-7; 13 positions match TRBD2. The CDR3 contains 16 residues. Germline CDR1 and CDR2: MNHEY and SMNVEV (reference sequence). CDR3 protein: CASSRGLAGMSYEQCF. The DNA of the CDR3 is TGTGCCAGCTCCCGGGGACTAGCGGGAATGAGCTACGAGCAGTGCTTC.

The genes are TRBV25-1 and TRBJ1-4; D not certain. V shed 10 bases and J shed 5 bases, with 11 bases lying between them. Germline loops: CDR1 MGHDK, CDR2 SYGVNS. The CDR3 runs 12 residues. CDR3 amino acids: CATSRGNEKLFF. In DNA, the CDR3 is TGTGCCACCTCGAGAGGCAATGAAAAACTGTTTTTT. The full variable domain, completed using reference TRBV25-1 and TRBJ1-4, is EADIYQTPRYLVIGTGKKITLECSQTMGHDKMYWYQQDPGMELHLIHYSYGVNSTEKGDLSSESTVSRIRTEHFPLTLESARPSHTSQYLCATSRGNEKLFFGSGTQLSVL.

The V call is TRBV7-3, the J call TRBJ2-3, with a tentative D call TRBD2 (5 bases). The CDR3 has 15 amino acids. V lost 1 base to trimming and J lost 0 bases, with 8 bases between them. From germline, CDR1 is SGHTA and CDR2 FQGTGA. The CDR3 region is CASSLNGISTDTQYF. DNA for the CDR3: TGTGCCAGCAGCTTAAACGGGATCAGCACAGATACGCAGTATTTT.

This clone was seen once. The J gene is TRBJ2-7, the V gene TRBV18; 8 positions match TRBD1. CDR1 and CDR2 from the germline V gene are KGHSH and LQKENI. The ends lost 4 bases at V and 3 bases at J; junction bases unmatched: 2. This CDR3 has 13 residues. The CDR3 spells CASSQGTGYEQYF. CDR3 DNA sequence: TGTGCCAGCTCACAGGGGACAGGCTACGAGCAGTACTTC.

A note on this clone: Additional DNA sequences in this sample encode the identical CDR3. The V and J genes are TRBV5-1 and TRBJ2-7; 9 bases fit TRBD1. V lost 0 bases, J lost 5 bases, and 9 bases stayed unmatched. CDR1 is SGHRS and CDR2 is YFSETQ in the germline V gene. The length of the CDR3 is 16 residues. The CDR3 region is CASSLEPPDRGHEQYF. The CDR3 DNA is TGCGCCAGCAGCTTGGAACCACCGGACAGGGGCCACGAGCAGTACTTC. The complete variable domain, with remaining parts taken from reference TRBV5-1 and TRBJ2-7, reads KAGVTQTPRYLIKTRGQQVTLSCSPISGHRSVSWYQQTPGQGLQFLFEYFSETQRNKGNFPGRFSGRQFSNSRSEMNVSTLELGDSALYLCASSLEPPDRGHEQYFGPGTRLTVT.

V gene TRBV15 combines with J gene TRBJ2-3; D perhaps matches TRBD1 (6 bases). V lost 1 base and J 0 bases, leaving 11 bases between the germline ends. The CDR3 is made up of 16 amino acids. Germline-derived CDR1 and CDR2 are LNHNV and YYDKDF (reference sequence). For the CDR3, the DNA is TGTGCCACCAGCAGAGCCCAGGACAGAAGCACAGATACGCAGTATTTT. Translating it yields CATSRAQDRSTDTQYF.

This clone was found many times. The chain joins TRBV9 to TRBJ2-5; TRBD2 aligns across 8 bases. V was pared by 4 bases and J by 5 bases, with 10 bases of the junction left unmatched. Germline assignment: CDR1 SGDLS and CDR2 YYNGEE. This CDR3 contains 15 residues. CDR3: CASSPRTSSGETQYF. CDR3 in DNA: TGTGCCAGCAGCCCACGGACTAGCTCCGGGGAGACCCAGTACTTC. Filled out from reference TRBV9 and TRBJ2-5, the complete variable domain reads DSGVTQTPKHLITATGQRVTLRCSPRSGDLSVYWYQQSLDQGLQFLIQYYNGEERAKGNILERFSAQQFPDLHSELNLSSLELGDSALYFCASSPRTSSGETQYFGPGTRLLVL.

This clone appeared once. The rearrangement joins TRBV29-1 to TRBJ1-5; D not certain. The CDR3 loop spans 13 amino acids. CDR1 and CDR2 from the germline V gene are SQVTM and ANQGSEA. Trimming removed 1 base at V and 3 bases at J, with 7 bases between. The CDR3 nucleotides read TGCAGCGTTGAAGCGGGAGACAATCAGCCCCAGCATTTT. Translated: CSVEAGDNQPQHF.

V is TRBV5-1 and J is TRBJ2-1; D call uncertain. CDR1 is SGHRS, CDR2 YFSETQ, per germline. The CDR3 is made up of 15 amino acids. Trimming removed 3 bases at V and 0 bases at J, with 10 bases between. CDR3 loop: CASSYEAVSYNEQFF. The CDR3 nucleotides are TGCGCCAGCAGCTACGAGGCCGTCTCCTACAATGAGCAGTTCTTC.

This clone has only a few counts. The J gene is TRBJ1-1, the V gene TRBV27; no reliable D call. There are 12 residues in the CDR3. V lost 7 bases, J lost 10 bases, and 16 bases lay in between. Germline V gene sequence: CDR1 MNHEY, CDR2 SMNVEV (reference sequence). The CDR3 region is CASITRWGGAFF. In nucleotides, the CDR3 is TGTGCCAGCATCACACGGTGGGGTGGAGCTTTCTTT.

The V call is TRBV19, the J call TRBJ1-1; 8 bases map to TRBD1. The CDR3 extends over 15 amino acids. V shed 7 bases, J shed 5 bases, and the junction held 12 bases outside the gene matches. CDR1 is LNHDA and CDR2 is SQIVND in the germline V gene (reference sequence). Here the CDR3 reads CASNQGTGRRTEAFF. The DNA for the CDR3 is TGTGCCAGTAACCAGGGGACAGGCCGCCGGACTGAAGCTTTCTTT.

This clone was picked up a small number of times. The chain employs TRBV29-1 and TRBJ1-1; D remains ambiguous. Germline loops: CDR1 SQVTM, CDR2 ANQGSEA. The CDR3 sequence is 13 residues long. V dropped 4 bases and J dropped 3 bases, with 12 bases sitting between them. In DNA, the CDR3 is TGCAGCGTTGTCAGAGACTTATACACTGAAGCTTTCTTT. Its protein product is CSVVRDLYTEAFF.

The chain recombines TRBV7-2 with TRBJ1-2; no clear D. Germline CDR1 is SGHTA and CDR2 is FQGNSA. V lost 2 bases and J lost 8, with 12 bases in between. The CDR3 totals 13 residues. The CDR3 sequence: CASSLTVWEGYTF. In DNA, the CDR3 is TGTGCCAGCAGCTTAACTGTGTGGGAGGGCTACACCTTC.